The present entry profiles one T cell receptor (beta chain) with its context. These data belong to a study of shared clonotypes between healthy human individuals. Study information: Ranging from 18 to 49 in age, donors were a couple of women and a few men.

Trimming pared 0 bases from V and 4 bases from J, leaving 3 bases between. The germline V gene encodes CDR1 SGDLS and CDR2 YYNGEE. This CDR3 contains 12 residues. Spread over ten immunoSEQ deep assay plates, unsorted PBMC DNA underwent sequencing. The repertoire was sequenced with immunoSEQ multiplex PCR; TCRdb's copy has only in-frame clones and lacks some. The sample shows about 99,000 clones, more than 45% of them seen only once. The sample was PBMCs. The source of this sequence is a woman aged 40 to 50 in good health. Some clones in this sample may be carry-over from other donors' samples. The chain links TRBV9 to TRBJ2-3, with D unclear. The CDR3 DNA reads TGTGCCAGCAGCGTAGGGGCAGATACGCAGTATTTT. Translated: CASSVGADTQYF.